One sample yielded the 26 T cell receptor beta chains listed below, sequenced in a study of blood T cell repertoires in COVID-19. The method was immunoSEQ multiplex PCR; TCRdb's version includes in-frame clones alone and lacks a portion of them. The table has almost 350,000 clones, 88% seen once; the top ten hold approximately 0.93%. The sample was PBMCs or T cells enriched from blood (not recorded which). The receptors stem from a woman in her 30s who had been exposed to COVID-19.

Only one count was recorded for this clone. The chain carries TRBV10-1 and TRBJ2-2; D might be TRBD2 (7 bases). This CDR3 is 17 amino acids long. The germline V and J ends were trimmed by 4 bases and 5 bases, with 20 bases remaining between them. Germline CDR1 is WNHNN and CDR2 is SYGVQD (reference sequence). The CDR3 coding sequence is TGCGCCAGCAGTGGGAAAAGGGGGGGAGTGGATACCGGGGAGCTGTTTTTT. The encoded protein is CASSGKRGGVDTGELFF.

The table lists this clone with a few counts. The V gene is TRBV28, the J gene TRBJ2-5; D unresolved. Trimming cost V 0 bases and J 1 base, with 9 bases left between them. The V gene's germline CDR1 is MDHEN and CDR2 SYDVKM. The CDR3 sequence is 15 residues long. DNA for the CDR3: TGTGCCAGCAGTTTATGGGTTAGCCCCCAAGAGACCCAGTACTTC. This gives the protein CASSLWVSPQETQYF.

This clone was seen once. This rearrangement joins TRBV4-1 to TRBJ1-5; the D is unclear. The germline gives CDR1 MGHRA, CDR2 YSYEKL. V lost 0 bases and J lost 9, with 9 bases in between. This CDR3 is 13 amino acids long. CDR3 DNA sequence: TGCGCCAGCAGCCAAGATCAAACTGTGCCCCAGCATTTT. Translating gives CASSQDQTVPQHF.

The gene calls are TRBV6-5 and TRBJ2-3; D is uncertain. Germline values: CDR1 MNHEY, CDR2 SVGAGI. CDR3 size: 15 residues. V was pared by 6 bases and J by 6 bases, with 19 bases between. This chain's CDR3 is CASSLLGSIADTQYF. DNA of the CDR3: TGTGCCAGCAGCCTACTCGGGTCCATCGCGGATACGCAGTATTTT.

This rearrangement joins TRBV3-1 (or the pseudogene TRBV3-2) to TRBJ2-2, with 14 nucleotides matching TRBD2. The CDR3 contains 19 residues. After removal of 3 bases from V and 7 bases from J, the junction contained 13 bases not matched to a gene. In germline, CDR1 is LGHDT, CDR2 YNNKEL (reference sequence). CDR3 coding DNA: TGTGCCAGCAGCCATTATTCGGGACTAGCGGGAGAAACTGACGGGGAGCTGTTTTTT. Translation gives CASSHYSGLAGETDGELFF.

The chain uses TRBV28 and TRBJ1-4; D unresolved. Trimming stripped 3 bases from V and 4 bases from J, with 6 bases between. This CDR3 is 13 amino acids long. Per germline, CDR1 MDHEN and CDR2 SYDVKM. For the CDR3, the DNA is TGTGCCAGCAGTTTCAGGCATAATGAAAAACTGTTTTTT. Its translation: CASSFRHNEKLFF.

V and J are TRBV15 and TRBJ1-1; 8 positions match TRBD1. V lost 3 bases and J lost 3; bases outside the gene matches: 9. Germline loops: CDR1 LNHNV, CDR2 YYDKDF (reference sequence). This CDR3 is 16 amino acids long. The CDR3 DNA reads as TGTGCCACCAGCAGGGGACAGGTCGGGCCCGACACTGAAGCTTTCTTT. Its translation: CATSRGQVGPDTEAFF.

The chain couples TRBV28 to TRBJ1-1; 7 bases line up with TRBD1. The CDR3 length is 15 residues. The V gene's germline CDR1 is MDHEN and CDR2 SYDVKM. J was trimmed by 0 bases and V by 8 bases; bases with no gene match: 9. CDR3 amino acids: CASLPGQYMNTEAFF. The CDR3 DNA is TGTGCCAGCCTCCCGGGACAGTACATGAACACTGAAGCTTTCTTT.

This chain joins TRBV30 and TRBJ1-1; the D is unclear. Trimming pared 2 bases from V and 8 bases from J, leaving 9 bases between. The CDR3 sequence is 11 residues long. Germline V CDR1 and CDR2: GTSNPN, SVGIG (reference sequence). CDR3 coding DNA: TGTGCCTGGAGTACAAGTTACGAAGCTTTCTTT. It specifies CAWSTSYEAFF.

This clone was seen only once. This chain connects TRBV7-3 to TRBJ2-5; tentatively, D is TRBD2 (5 bases). The CDR3 is made up of 16 amino acids. Trimming took off 6 bases at V and 5 bases at J, with 22 bases between the two ends. CDR1 SGHTA and CDR2 FQGTGA come from the germline V gene. Here the CDR3 reads CASRRRGERALETQYF. The DNA of the CDR3 is TGTGCCAGCAGGCGACGAGGAGAGAGGGCTTTGGAGACCCAGTACTTC.

The V call is TRBV30, the J call TRBJ1-4; D perhaps matches TRBD1 (5 bases). Trimming took 3 bases from V and 7 from J, leaving 18 bases between them. This CDR3 has 15 amino acids. The germline gives CDR1 GTSNPN, CDR2 SVGIG (reference sequence). The CDR3 sequence: CAWSTLLGGGEKLFF. Written as DNA, the CDR3 is TGTGCCTGGAGCACCCTCCTGGGGGGTGGTGAAAAACTGTTTTTT.

V is TRBV28 and J is TRBJ2-7, with D tentatively TRBD1 (5 bases). The V end was cut by 8 bases, the J end by 0 bases, with 23 bases between. The germline V gene encodes CDR1 MDHEN and CDR2 SYDVKM. The CDR3 is 17 residues long. The CDR3 sequence is CASHRSGPSTVSYEQYF. For the CDR3, the DNA is TGTGCCAGCCACCGGTCAGGGCCCTCGACGGTCTCCTACGAGCAGTACTTC.

The V gene is TRBV3-1 (or the pseudogene TRBV3-2), the J gene TRBJ1-4; TRBD1 matches 9 bases. CDR1 and CDR2 from the germline V gene are LGHDT and YNNKEL (reference sequence). V gave up 3 bases and J gave up 7 bases; unmatched junction bases: 9. CDR3 length equals 16 residues. CDR3 DNA: TGTGCCAGCAGCCATGCCACAGGGGGCGCGGGTGAAAAACTGTTTTTT. Its translation is CASSHATGGAGEKLFF.

V is TRBV5-1 and J is TRBJ2-3; possible D gene TRBD2, 6 bases. V was shortened by 5 bases and J by 8 bases, with 18 bases between the two germline ends. This CDR3 has 14 residues. The germline V gene has CDR1 SGHRS and CDR2 YFSETQ. The CDR3 region has the DNA TGCGCCAGCAGACTTAGCGGCACCCCCGGTACGCAGTATTTT. Amino acid sequence: CASRLSGTPGTQYF.

CDR3 in DNA: TGTGCCATCAGATCCGGGACTAGCGGAATAAGAAGTAATGAGCAGTTCTTC. Encoded protein: CAIRSGTSGIRSNEQFF. This chain joins TRBV10-3 and TRBJ2-1; 11 nucleotides agree with TRBD2. V was pared by 6 bases and J by 7 bases, with 14 bases of the junction left unmatched. Germline lookup yields CDR1 ENHRY and CDR2 SYGVKD. The CDR3 spans 17 residues.

This clone was found a few times. This chain connects TRBV2 to TRBJ1-5; TRBD1 might be the D (5 bases). The CDR3 extends over 14 amino acids. Per germline, CDR1 SNHLY and CDR2 FYNNEI. V dropped 8 bases and J dropped 5 bases, with 16 bases sitting between them. The CDR3: CASARDLTDQPQHF. The CDR3 DNA follows: TGTGCCAGCGCGCGGGACCTCACGGATCAGCCCCAGCATTTT.

The V gene is TRBV5-1, the J gene TRBJ2-5, with 12 bases identical to TRBD2. The CDR3 loop spans 17 amino acids. CDR1 and CDR2 from the germline V gene are SGHRS and YFSETQ. With V trimmed by 0 bases and J by 7 bases, 10 bases remained unmatched. CDR3 in DNA: TGCGCCAGCAGCTTGGTCCAAGGGACTAGCGGGTCCCGGACCCAGTACTTC. It yields the protein CASSLVQGTSGSRTQYF.

The J gene is TRBJ1-3, the V gene TRBV19; weak D call: TRBD1 (5 bases). Germline-derived CDR1 and CDR2 are LNHDA and SQIVND (reference sequence). The germline V and J ends were trimmed by 6 bases and 4 bases, with 16 bases remaining between them. CDR3 length equals 15 residues. CDR3 bases: TGTGCCAGTAGCCAGGGAACGTTCTCCGGAAACACCATATATTTT. Amino acid sequence: CASSQGTFSGNTIYF.

This clone was detected once. The chain joins TRBV27 to TRBJ1-5; D is uncertain. CDR3 length: 15 residues. V gave up 1 base and J gave up 0 bases, with 7 bases separating them. CDR1 and CDR2 (germline): MNHEY, SMNVEV (reference sequence). The chain's CDR3 is CASSLWADSNQPQHF. In nucleotides, the CDR3 is TGTGCCAGCAGTTTATGGGCAGATAGCAATCAGCCCCAGCATTTT.

The rearrangement links TRBV24-1 to TRBJ1-1; D gene unclear. Germline CDR1 reads KGHDR; CDR2 reads SFDVKD. Deletions cut 4 bases from V and 5 bases from J, with 13 bases between. The CDR3 loop spans 14 amino acids. The CDR3 DNA is TGTGCCACCAGTGACCCTAGACCTGGTACTGAAGCTTTCTTT. Protein product: CATSDPRPGTEAFF.

The chain combines TRBV12-5 with TRBJ2-4, with TRBD2 as a possible D gene (6 bases). The CDR3 spans 14 residues. CDR1 LGHNT and CDR2 FRNRAP come from the germline V gene. V dropped 5 bases and J dropped 3 bases, with 11 bases sitting between them. CDR3 loop: CASGEGGLKNIQYF. For the CDR3, the DNA is TGTGCTAGTGGTGAGGGAGGCCTCAAAAACATTCAGTACTTC.

The V and J genes are TRBV28 and TRBJ1-3, with 8 bases that match TRBD1. Germline CDR1 reads MDHEN; CDR2 reads SYDVKM. The junction had 1 base not matched to a gene; V was cut back by 3 bases and J by 3 bases. The CDR3 totals 14 residues. CDR3 in DNA: TGTGCCAGCAGTTTGACAGGGGTTGGAAACACCATATATTTT. This sequence encodes CASSLTGVGNTIYF.

The chain uses TRBV5-1 and TRBJ2-1; 7 bases line up with TRBD2. Germline CDR1 is SGHRS and CDR2 is YFSETQ. The CDR3 loop spans 18 amino acids. The V and J ends lost 4 bases and 8 bases, in that order; junction bases with no gene match: 21. The CDR3 protein is CASSLPRQGEREVYEQFF. DNA of the CDR3: TGCGCCAGCAGCCTCCCTCGGCAGGGCGAGCGGGAAGTGTATGAGCAGTTCTTC.

The chain couples TRBV19 to TRBJ1-5; 9 bases line up with TRBD1. This CDR3 is 15 amino acids long. After removal of 8 bases from V and 0 bases from J, the junction contained 5 bases not matched to a gene. Germline values: CDR1 LNHDA, CDR2 SQIVND (reference sequence). The CDR3 DNA reads as TGTGCCAGTGGGCGGACAGGGGATAGCAATCAGCCCCAGCATTTT. It is translated as CASGRTGDSNQPQHF.

J is TRBJ1-1 and V is TRBV4-1, with a possible D match to TRBD1 (5 bases). The CDR3 covers 15 residues. Trimming shortened V by 3 bases and J by 0 bases, and 11 bases separated the two germline ends. Germline V gene sequence: CDR1 MGHRA, CDR2 YSYEKL. The CDR3, as DNA: TGCGCCAGCAGCCAGGAGGGACTCTTGAACACTGAAGCTTTCTTT. Protein sequence: CASSQEGLLNTEAFF.

The chain joins TRBV28 to TRBJ2-5; TRBD2 matches 13 bases. After removal of 3 bases from V and 6 bases from J, the junction contained 13 bases not matched to a gene. The CDR3 runs 18 residues. The germline V gene encodes CDR1 MDHEN and CDR2 SYDVKM. The CDR3 nucleotides read TGTGCCAGCAGTTTGCCCCCACAACTAGCGGGAGGGCCACAGACCCAGTACTTC. Its protein is CASSLPPQLAGGPQTQYF.